This TCR beta chain is from a study of breast tumors, draining lymph nodes, adjacent tissues. Study-wide results and caveats: Tumors had less TCR diversity than lymph nodes, more than nontumor tissue. Data only fit, rather than demonstrated, lymph node origin of most tumor T cells. Tumor and nontumor repertoires were significantly more similar in luminal-like than in basal-like breast cancer.

Concerning this clonotype: What it binds is not known.

V lost 8 bases and J 4 bases, leaving 10 bases between the germline ends. Germline V lookup: CDR1 LNHNV, CDR2 YYDKDF (reference sequence). This CDR3 has 12 residues. TCRdb independently ran MiXCR on the multiplex PCR reads; one entry per CDR3 protein. Of 140,000 to 150,000 distinct CDR3 sequences in the sample, roughly 33% were seen once. The lymph nodes were axillary draining lymph nodes from breast cancer patients. The sample was axillary lymph node tissue. This clonotype originated in a female donor with breast cancer. Some clones in this sample may be carry-over from other donors' samples. V usage is TRBV15 and J usage is TRBJ2-3, with a tentative D call TRBD2 (7 bases). CDR3 in DNA: TGTGCCACCGGGGGGGGCCCAGATACGCAGTATTTT. Protein: CATGGGPDTQYF.